The 13 T cell receptor beta chains given below trace back to one sample, sequenced in a study of shared clonotypes between healthy human individuals. Naive CD8 cells comprised CD45RO-negative, CCR7-positively selected cells, excluding terminally differentiated effector memory CD45RA+ cells. Assay used: immunoSEQ multiplex PCR; TCRdb lists only in-frame clones, some missing. Of more than 2 million clones detected, just under 95% appear once; the ten largest clones hold about 1.7%. Input material: naive CD8+ T cells from PBMCs. The origin of the receptors is a man aged 18 to 35 in good health. Some clones in this sample may be carry-over from other donors' samples.

This sequence joins TRBV19 and TRBJ1-1; TRBD1 matches at 8 bases. CDR3 size: 15 residues. The trim removed 9 bases at V and 0 bases at J, leaving 9 bases unmatched. Germline CDR1 is LNHDA and CDR2 is SQIVND (reference sequence). The CDR3 reads CASSQGGRLNTEAFF. The CDR3, as DNA: TGTGCCAGCTCACAGGGGGGGCGGCTGAACACTGAAGCTTTCTTT.

The chain combines TRBV11-2 with TRBJ2-7, with 8 bases lining up with TRBD1. V shed 4 bases, J shed 2 bases, and the junction held 7 bases outside the gene matches. Germline V gene lookup returns CDR1 SGHAT and CDR2 FQNNGV. The CDR3 is 15 amino acids. CDR3 DNA sequence: TGTGCCAGCAGCTGGGGACAGGCCGTCCCCTACGAGCAGTACTTC. Amino acid sequence: CASSWGQAVPYEQYF. Drawing the rest from reference TRBV11-2 and TRBJ2-7, the complete variable domain is EAGVAQSPRYKIIEKRQSVAFWCNPISGHATLYWYQQILGQGPKLLIQFQNNGVVDDSQLPKDRFSAERLKGVDSTLKIQPAKLEDSAVYLCASSWGQAVPYEQYFGPGTRLTVT.

On this clone itself: The sample has other DNA sequences that encode this CDR3 too. The chain joins TRBV29-1 to TRBJ2-7; 7 bases agree with TRBD1. CDR3 length: 13 residues. Looked up from germline, CDR1 is SQVTM and CDR2 is ANQGSEA. V dropped 2 bases and J dropped 3; count of bases not matched to a gene: 4. The chain's CDR3 is CSVETGQNYEQYF. Written as DNA, the CDR3 is TGCAGCGTTGAAACGGGACAGAACTACGAGCAGTACTTC.

This chain links TRBV19 with TRBJ2-7; TRBD1 is a possible D gene (6 bases). The CDR3 has 16 residues. Trimming took 2 bases from V and 3 from J, leaving 17 bases between them. In germline, CDR1 is LNHDA, CDR2 SQIVND (reference sequence). CDR3 DNA sequence: TGTGCCAGTAGTATAAGTGGGGGCAGAGTATTCTACGAGCAGTACTTC. This sequence encodes CASSISGGRVFYEQYF.

The V and J genes are TRBV9 and TRBJ1-2, with TRBD1 matching 10 bases. The germline gives CDR1 SGDLS, CDR2 YYNGEE. V was clipped by 0 bases and J by 8 bases; unmatched bases: 10. This CDR3 has 16 amino acids. The CDR3 is CASSVGRDRGAGGYTF. The CDR3 DNA follows: TGTGCCAGCAGCGTAGGTCGGGACAGGGGAGCCGGGGGCTACACCTTC. The full variable domain, rest sourced from reference TRBV9 and TRBJ1-2, is DSGVTQTPKHLITATGQRVTLRCSPRSGDLSVYWYQQSLDQGLQFLIQYYNGEERAKGNILERFSAQQFPDLHSELNLSSLELGDSALYFCASSVGRDRGAGGYTFGSGTRLTVV.

The rearrangement joins TRBV19 to TRBJ2-7; perhaps TRBD1 as D (5 bases). CDR1 and CDR2 from the germline V gene are LNHDA and SQIVND (reference sequence). The V end was cut by 10 bases, the J end by 0 bases, with 13 bases between. The CDR3 is 13 amino acids. CDR3 DNA: TGTGCCACTAAAGCAGGGAACTCCTACGAGCAGTACTTC. Translation gives CATKAGNSYEQYF.

The V call is TRBV15, the J call TRBJ2-6; no clear D gene. CDR1 and CDR2 (germline): LNHNV, YYDKDF (reference sequence). V gave up 1 base and J gave up 0 bases, with 4 bases separating them. CDR3 length: 15 amino acids. CDR3 region: CATSRGASGANVLTF. The CDR3, as DNA: TGTGCCACCAGCAGAGGGGCCTCTGGGGCCAACGTCCTGACTTTC.

The J gene is TRBJ2-4, the V gene TRBV27, with 14 bases that match TRBD2. The V gene's germline CDR1 is MNHEY and CDR2 SMNVEV (reference sequence). V dropped 5 bases and J dropped 7; count of bases not matched to a gene: 7. The CDR3 length is 16 residues. The CDR3 DNA follows: TGTGCCAGCAGTCCGGGGACTAGCGGGGGTACCAACATTCAGTACTTC. Amino acid sequence: CASSPGTSGGTNIQYF.

Here the CDR3 DNA reads TGTGCCAGCAGCGCGGCGGACGGGCTAGCGGGAGTATGGGAGACCCAGTACTTC. Translation gives CASSAADGLAGVWETQYF. The V and J genes are TRBV9 and TRBJ2-5; 10 bases agree with TRBD2. From germline, CDR1 is SGDLS and CDR2 YYNGEE. There are 18 residues in the CDR3. With V trimmed by 3 bases and J by 5 bases, 16 bases remained unmatched.

The gene calls are TRBV21-1 and TRBJ1-2. TRBV21-1 is marked as a pseudogene. The CDR3 is made up of 14 amino acids. Here the CDR3 DNA reads TGTGCCAGCAGCCGACGGGGGATCAACTATGGCTACACCTTC. Amino acids: CASSRRGINYGYTF.

The J gene is TRBJ1-2, the V gene TRBV6-5, with 11 bases matching TRBD1. The trim removed 4 bases at V and 6 bases at J, leaving 7 bases unmatched. The CDR3 has 15 residues. Per the germline V gene, CDR1 is MNHEY and CDR2 is SVGAGI. The CDR3 nucleotides are TGTGCCAGCAGTTCTGGACAGGGGGCGTTAAATGGCTACACCTTC. The encoded protein is CASSSGQGALNGYTF.

This chain connects TRBV4-3 to TRBJ1-4; TRBD1 aligns across 9 bases. The CDR3 runs to 14 residues. Germline V CDR1 and CDR2: LGHNA, YSLEER. After removal of 4 bases from V and 8 bases from J, the junction contained 5 bases not matched to a gene. The CDR3 DNA follows: TGCGCCAGCAGCCCCGGGACAGGGAAGGAAAAACTGTTTTTT. The encoded protein is CASSPGTGKEKLFF.

The chain has TRBV5-5 and TRBJ1-1; the D is unclear. Trimming left V 1 base short and J 5 bases short, with 12 bases between. Per the germline V gene, CDR1 is SGHKS and CDR2 is YYEKEE (reference sequence). CDR3 length: 14 residues. The CDR3 DNA follows: TGTGCCAGCAGCTTGTCGGCAGACCCTACTGAAGCTTTCTTT. It yields the protein CASSLSADPTEAFF. The full variable domain, with the rest looked up from reference TRBV5-5 and TRBJ1-1, is DAGVTQSPTHLIKTRGQQVTLRCSPISGHKSVSWYQQVLGQGPQFIFQYYEKEERGRGNFPDRFSARQFPNYSSELNVNALLLGDSALYLCASSLSADPTEAFFGQGTRLTVV.